The source of this T cell receptor (beta chain) is a study of blood T cell repertoires in COVID-19 (dated by TCRdb to 2020 to 2022). Background on the whole study: Samples from collaborators originated in the United States, Italy and Spain and spanned both the acute and convalescent phases of COVID-19. The prospective study material was composed of cDNA or gDNA derived from T cells, B-cell-depleted T cells, or PBMCs. A de-identified subject ID, COVID-19 status, age in years and sex were almost always included in the sample metadata. The repertoires were released in a freely available public database meant as a resource for research on the immune response to SARS-CoV-2. The dataset comprised deeply sampled blood TCRbeta repertoires from subjects exposed to, actively infected with, or recovered from COVID-19. The samples were drawn from two sources: the first 160 participants of the ongoing ImmuneRACE study, and 1,254 subjects contributed by 6 global collaborators. Where available, HLA class I and class II types were obtained from metadata supplied by the sample provider rather than from assay-based typing.

The immunoSEQ Assay, a bias-controlled multiplex PCR, was used to amplify TCRbeta CDR3 regions from genomic DNA. The original pipeline was this. Within the assay, amplification of reference gene primers was used to estimate how many nucleated cells each sample contained. To quantify the absolute abundance of each unique TCRbeta CDR3 rearrangement, sequence reads were collapsed and filtered. Productive Simpson clonality was computed per sample as the square root of Simpson's diversity index over productive rearrangements. What TCRdb holds here is the immuneACCESS table cut down to in-frame rearrangements. Part of the clones is not present; checked against another copy, under half of the missing clones reflect an unresolved V gene, and the others are unexplained. The D gene and trimming were derived from the DNA, and the V and J assignments and clone size from that table. The sample table holds around 200,000 clones, of which around 83% were seen once. The ten largest account for roughly 2.9% of the sample.

Based on the germline V gene, the CDR1 and CDR2 sequences are SGHRS and YFSETQ. The trim is 4 bases for V and 0 bases for J, with a gap of 14 bases between the germline ends. CDR3 length: 16 amino acids, cysteine to phenylalanine. The CDR3 DNA has 48 bases and is translated from base 1. Notes on this clone: Its antigen is still unknown. The input lacks base qualities; no much larger clone sits a single base away.

Broad study findings and their caveats: The amount of clinical and demographic metadata varied by source and participant and was provided uncurated.

Whole blood was collected in K2EDTA tubes by collaborating institutions according to the institutions' own protocols. For TCRbeta analysis, collaborator samples were shipped as frozen whole blood, as isolated PBMCs, or as DNA extracted from either sample type. The chain is made from TRBV5-1 and TRBJ2-1; tentative D gene TRBD2, with 5 bases matching. This clonotype was sampled from a man aged 50 to 60 with active or convalescent COVID-19. The specimen was peripheral blood. The CDR3 region reads CASSTKRFSSYNEQFF. The nucleotide sequence reads TGCGCCAGCAGCACCAAGCGGTTTAGCTCCTACAATGAGCAGTTCTTC.